Shown below are 16 T cell receptor beta chains from a single sample sequenced in a study of blood T cells in healthy people across ages. Then a second PCR, running about 6 to 12 cycles, was carried out with a sample-barcoded 5' primer and a J-beta primer mix. From the 5' RACE reads, TCRdb called clonotypes with MiXCR, one entry per CDR3 protein. The sample has roughly 1.9 million distinct CDR3 sequences, about two fifths seen once; the top ten hold about 21%. The sequenced sample consisted of blood. The receptors come from a human donor in good health.

As for this clonotype: This sequence may be a read error, since a much larger clone differs from it by one base. The chain joins TRBV21-1 to TRBJ2-1. TRBV21-1 is an annotated pseudogene. This CDR3 is built from 10 residues. The chain's CDR3 is CASIYNEQFF. CDR3 nucleotide sequence: TGTGCCAGCATTTACAATGAGCAGTTCTTC.

This clonotype was seen repeatedly, ten times or more. One end of the junction does not line up with germline, which may come from a read error. The gene calls are TRBV10-3 and TRBJ1-2; perhaps TRBD1 as D (6 bases). The CDR3 is made up of 12 amino acids. The V gene's germline CDR1 is ENHRY and CDR2 SYGVKD. The CDR3 is CAINEGVHGYTF. Written as DNA, the CDR3 is TGTGCCATCAATGAGGGGGTGCATGGCTACACCTTC.

This clonotype was observed many times. The chain uses TRBV7-9 and TRBJ2-5; D unresolved. The CDR3 sequence is 13 residues long. V was clipped by 1 base and J by 5 bases, with 8 bases between them. CDR1 is SEHNR, CDR2 FQNEAQ, per germline (reference sequence). CDR3 in amino acids: CASSLEAVETQYF. The CDR3 DNA follows: TGTGCCAGCAGCTTAGAGGCTGTCGAGACCCAGTACTTC.

This chain connects TRBV29-1 to TRBJ2-5; the D call may be TRBD1 or TRBD2 (5 bases each). The J call may be faulty, since TRBJ2-7 better matches the DNA end. This CDR3 comprises 13 residues. Per the germline V gene, CDR1 is SQVTM and CDR2 is ANQGSEA. CDR3 protein: CSVAWGWIDEQYF. The CDR3 DNA reads TGCAGCGTCGCCTGGGGGTGGATCGACGAGCAGTACTTC.

This chain joins TRBV7-2 and TRBJ2-1; 9 nucleotides align to TRBD2. Trimming took 2 bases from V and 4 from J; bases not matched to a gene: 15. Germline V gene sequence: CDR1 SGHTA, CDR2 FQGNSA. The CDR3 covers 19 residues. Here the CDR3 DNA reads TGTGCCAGCAGCTTACCACTCACACCCAGCGGGGGGACTTACAATGAGCAGTTCTTC. Protein sequence: CASSLPLTPSGGTYNEQFF.

In this sample, this clonotype turned up a few times. The J gene is TRBJ2-7, the V gene TRBV5-1; D might be TRBD1 (6 bases). Trimming took 0 bases from V and 3 from J, leaving 10 bases between them. Germline CDR1 SGHRS, CDR2 YFSETQ. The CDR3 totals 14 residues. CDR3 amino acids: CASSLGRGNYEQYF. The CDR3 bases are TGCGCCAGCAGCTTGGGTAGGGGGAACTACGAGCAGTACTTC.

The chain is built from TRBV25-1 and TRBJ1-5; D may be TRBD1 (6 bases). Germline V lookup: CDR1 MGHDK, CDR2 SYGVNS. The CDR3 is 13 amino acids. Trimming pared 2 bases from V and 6 bases from J, leaving 8 bases between. The CDR3 bases are TGTGCCAGCAGTGAACAGGGGCGTCAGCCCCAGCATTTT. Amino acid sequence: CASSEQGRQPQHF.

This clonotype was counted once. The chain couples TRBV10-3 to TRBJ2-3, with 9 nucleotides matching TRBD1. The CDR3 is 15 amino acids. Germline CDR1 ENHRY, CDR2 SYGVKD. V was clipped by 4 bases and J by 6 bases; unmatched bases: 8. CDR3 loop: CAISGTQGASDTQYF. The CDR3 DNA is TGTGCCATCAGTGGAACACAGGGGGCATCTGATACGCAGTATTTT.

This clonotype was seen a handful of times. This chain joins TRBV4-1 and TRBJ2-7; TRBD1 agrees at 8 bases. The germline gives CDR1 MGHRA, CDR2 YSYEKL. This CDR3 is built from 15 residues. V shed 6 bases, J shed 1 base, and the junction held 8 bases outside the gene matches. The CDR3 DNA follows: TGCGCCAGCAGTACCGAGACAGGGGAGTCCTACGAGCAGTACTTC. Translation: CASSTETGESYEQYF.

This clonotype has just a few counts. The chain carries TRBV7-8 and TRBJ1-6; D not certain. The CDR3 runs to 16 residues. With 0 bases removed from V and 1 base from J, the gap between germline ends came to 7 bases. CDR1 and CDR2 from the germline V gene are SGHVS and FQNEAQ. CDR3 coding DNA: TGTGCCAGCAGCTTAGCATCGGGGTCCTATAATTCACCCCTCCACTTT. Protein product: CASSLASGSYNSPLHF.

This clonotype was seen once. A read error may account for a junction end that differs from germline. The gene calls are TRBV29-1 and TRBJ2-5, with D perhaps TRBD2 (5 bases). CDR3 size: 14 residues. Germline V lookup: CDR1 SQVTM, CDR2 ANQGSEA. This chain's CDR3 is CSVPLGGQRETRYF. CDR3 bases: TGCAGCGTCCCCCTGGGCGGGCAAAGAGAGACCCGGTACTTC.

The chain couples TRBV11-1 to TRBJ1-1; unclear D gene. Germline assignment: CDR1 SGHAT and CDR2 FQDESV (reference sequence). This CDR3 comprises 11 residues. Trimming stripped 3 bases from V and 7 bases from J, with 6 bases between. CDR3 protein: CASSFKGEAFF. As DNA, the CDR3 is TGTGCCAGCAGCTTCAAGGGTGAAGCTTTCTTT.

V and J are TRBV5-1 and TRBJ2-1, with D possibly TRBD1 on 6 matching bases. CDR1 is SGHRS and CDR2 is YFSETQ in the germline V gene. Trimming took 7 bases from V and 0 from J, leaving 20 bases between them. This CDR3 region has 17 residues. This chain's CDR3 is CASGYQGLGHSYNEQFF. The CDR3 DNA sequence: TGCGCCAGCGGCTATCAGGGGCTGGGGCACTCCTACAATGAGCAGTTCTTC.

The chain joins TRBV6-1 to TRBJ1-1; unclear D gene. V was shortened by 8 bases and J by 8 bases, with 21 bases between the two germline ends. CDR3 length equals 14 residues. The germline CDR1 and CDR2 sequences are MNHNS and SASEGT. CDR3 sequence reads: CASDGRFRDFEAFF. CDR3 bases: TGTGCCAGCGACGGACGGTTTAGAGATTTCGAAGCTTTCTTT.

The chain is built from TRBV24-1 and TRBJ2-3; D call uncertain. The length of the CDR3 is 16 residues. Looked up from germline, CDR1 is KGHDR and CDR2 is SFDVKD. The V end lost 4 bases, the J end lost 2 bases, and 15 bases lay between the germline ends. The DNA for the CDR3 is TGTGCCACCAGTGAGAGAACAGCAAAGGTCACAGATACGCAGTATTTT. This sequence encodes CATSERTAKVTDTQYF.

The V call is TRBV4-1, the J call TRBJ2-1, with 10 bases aligning to TRBD2. The germline V gene has CDR1 MGHRA and CDR2 YSYEKL. There are 20 residues in the CDR3. Germline trimming cut 0 bases from V and 0 bases from J; bases unmatched to any gene: 11. In DNA form, the CDR3 reads TGCGCCAGCAGCCAAGAAGTGGGCCTAGCGGGGGTTATCTCCTACAATGAGCAGTTCTTC. It encodes CASSQEVGLAGVISYNEQFF.